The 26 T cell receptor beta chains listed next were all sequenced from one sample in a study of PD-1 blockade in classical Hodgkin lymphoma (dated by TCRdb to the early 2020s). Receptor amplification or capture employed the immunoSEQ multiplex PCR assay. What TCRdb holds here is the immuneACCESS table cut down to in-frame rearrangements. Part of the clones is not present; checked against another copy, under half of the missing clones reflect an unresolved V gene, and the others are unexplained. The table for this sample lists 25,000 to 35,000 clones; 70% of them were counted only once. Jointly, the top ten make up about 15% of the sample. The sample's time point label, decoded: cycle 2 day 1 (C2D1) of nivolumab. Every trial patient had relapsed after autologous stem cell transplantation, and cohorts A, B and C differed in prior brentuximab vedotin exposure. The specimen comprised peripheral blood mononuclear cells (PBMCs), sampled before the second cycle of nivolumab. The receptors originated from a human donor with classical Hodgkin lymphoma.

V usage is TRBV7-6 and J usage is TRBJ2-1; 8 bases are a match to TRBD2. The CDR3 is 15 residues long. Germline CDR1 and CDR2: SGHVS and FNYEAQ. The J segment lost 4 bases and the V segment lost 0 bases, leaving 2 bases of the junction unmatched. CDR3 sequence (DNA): TGTGCCAGCAGCTTAGCGCCGGGGGGGTACAATGAGCAGTTCTTC. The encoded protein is CASSLAPGGYNEQFF. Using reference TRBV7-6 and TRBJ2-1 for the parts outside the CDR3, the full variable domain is GAGVSQSPRYKVTKRGQDVALRCDPISGHVSLYWYRQALGQGPEFLTYFNYEAQQDKSGLPNDRFSAERPEGSISTLTIQRTEQRDSAMYRCASSLAPGGYNEQFFGPGTRLTVL.

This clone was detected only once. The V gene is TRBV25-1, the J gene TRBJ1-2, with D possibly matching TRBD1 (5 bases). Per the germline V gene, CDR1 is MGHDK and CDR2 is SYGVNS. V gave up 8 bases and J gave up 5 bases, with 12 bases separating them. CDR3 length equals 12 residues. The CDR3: CASLHRLYGYTF. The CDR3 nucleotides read TGTGCCAGCCTCCACAGGCTATATGGCTACACCTTC.

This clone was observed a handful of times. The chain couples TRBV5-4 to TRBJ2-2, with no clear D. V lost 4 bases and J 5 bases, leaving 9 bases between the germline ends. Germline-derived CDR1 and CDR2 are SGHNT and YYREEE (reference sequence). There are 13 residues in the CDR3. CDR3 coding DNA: TGTGCCAGCAGCCCAGGCCGAACCGGGGAGCTGTTTTTT. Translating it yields CASSPGRTGELFF. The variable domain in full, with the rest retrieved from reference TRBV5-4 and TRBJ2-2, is ETGVTQSPTHLIKTRGQQVTLRCSSQSGHNTVSWYQQALGQGPQFIFQYYREEENGRGNFPPRFSGLQFPNYSSELNVNALELDDSALYLCASSPGRTGELFFGEGSRLTVL.

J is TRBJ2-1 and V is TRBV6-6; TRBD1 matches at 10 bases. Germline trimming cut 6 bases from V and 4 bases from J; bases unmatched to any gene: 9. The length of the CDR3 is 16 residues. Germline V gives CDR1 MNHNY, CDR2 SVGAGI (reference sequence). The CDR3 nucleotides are TGTGCCAGCAGCTCCGCCGGGACAGGGGTTTACAATGAGCAGTTCTTC. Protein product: CASSSAGTGVYNEQFF.

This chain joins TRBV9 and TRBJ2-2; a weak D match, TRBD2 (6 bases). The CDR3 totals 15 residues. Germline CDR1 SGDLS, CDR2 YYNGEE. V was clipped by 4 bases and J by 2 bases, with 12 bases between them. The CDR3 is CASSPGTLNTGELFF. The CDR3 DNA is TGTGCCAGCAGCCCGGGGACTTTAAACACCGGGGAGCTGTTTTTT.

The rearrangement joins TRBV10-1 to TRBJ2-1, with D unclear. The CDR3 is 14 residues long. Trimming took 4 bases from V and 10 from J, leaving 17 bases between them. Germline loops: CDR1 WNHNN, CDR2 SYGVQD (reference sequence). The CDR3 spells CASSVQPADGEQFF. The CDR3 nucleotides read TGCGCCAGCAGTGTACAACCCGCCGACGGGGAGCAGTTCTTC.

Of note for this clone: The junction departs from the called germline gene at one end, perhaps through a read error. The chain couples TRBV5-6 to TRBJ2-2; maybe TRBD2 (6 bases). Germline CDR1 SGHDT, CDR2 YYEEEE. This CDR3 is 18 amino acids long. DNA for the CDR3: TGTGCCAGCAGCTTTCCAGGGTGGGGAGGTTGTCGCTTCCGGGGAGCTGTTTTT. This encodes CASSFPGWGGCRFRGAVF.

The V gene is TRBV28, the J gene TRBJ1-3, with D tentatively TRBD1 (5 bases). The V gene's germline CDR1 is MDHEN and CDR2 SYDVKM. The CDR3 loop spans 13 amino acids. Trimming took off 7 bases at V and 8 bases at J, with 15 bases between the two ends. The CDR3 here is CASIPGAWDTIYF. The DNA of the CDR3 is TGTGCCAGCATCCCTGGGGCCTGGGACACCATATATTTT.

The CDR3 nucleotides are TGTGCCAGTAGCCGGACGAGGGGGAGCTCCTATAATTCACCCCTCCACTTT. Protein sequence: CASSRTRGSSYNSPLHF. V usage is TRBV19 and J usage is TRBJ1-6, with D perhaps matching TRBD1 (6 bases). The V end lost 6 bases, the J end lost 0 bases, and 15 bases lay between the germline ends. Per the germline V gene, CDR1 is LNHDA and CDR2 is SQIVND (reference sequence). The CDR3 covers 17 residues.

As DNA, the CDR3 is TGCGCCAGCGGTGCGACAGATAAGTACACTGAAGCTTTCTTT. This encodes CASGATDKYTEAFF. The rearrangement links TRBV5-1 to TRBJ1-1, with D perhaps TRBD1 (5 bases). Trimming pared 7 bases from V and 3 bases from J, leaving 16 bases between. CDR1 is SGHRS, CDR2 YFSETQ, per germline. This CDR3 has 14 amino acids.

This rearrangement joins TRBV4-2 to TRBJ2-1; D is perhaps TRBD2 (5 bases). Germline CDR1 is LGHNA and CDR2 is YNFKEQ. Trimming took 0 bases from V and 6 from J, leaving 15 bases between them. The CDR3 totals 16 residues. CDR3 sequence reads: CASSQDRWGTSNEQFF. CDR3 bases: TGTGCCAGCAGCCAAGATAGGTGGGGAACTAGCAATGAGCAGTTCTTC.

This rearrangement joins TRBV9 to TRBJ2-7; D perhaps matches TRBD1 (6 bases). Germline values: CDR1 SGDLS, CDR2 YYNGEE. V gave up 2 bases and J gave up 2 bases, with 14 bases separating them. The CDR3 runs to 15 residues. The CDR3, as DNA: TGTGCCAGCAGCGTCCTTCCGGGACACACCTACGAGCAGTACTTC. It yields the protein CASSVLPGHTYEQYF.

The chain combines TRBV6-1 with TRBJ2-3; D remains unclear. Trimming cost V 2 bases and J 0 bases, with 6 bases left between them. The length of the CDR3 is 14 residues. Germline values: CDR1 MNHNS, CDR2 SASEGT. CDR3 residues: CASSELTSTDTQYF. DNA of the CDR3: TGTGCCAGCAGTGAACTAACCAGCACAGATACGCAGTATTTT.

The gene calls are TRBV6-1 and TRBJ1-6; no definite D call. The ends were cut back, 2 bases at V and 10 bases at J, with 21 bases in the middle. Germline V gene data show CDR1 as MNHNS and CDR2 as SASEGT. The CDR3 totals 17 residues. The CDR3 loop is CASSELKGPSTASPLHF. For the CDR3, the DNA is TGTGCCAGCAGTGAACTGAAAGGGCCTTCCACTGCATCACCCCTCCACTTT.

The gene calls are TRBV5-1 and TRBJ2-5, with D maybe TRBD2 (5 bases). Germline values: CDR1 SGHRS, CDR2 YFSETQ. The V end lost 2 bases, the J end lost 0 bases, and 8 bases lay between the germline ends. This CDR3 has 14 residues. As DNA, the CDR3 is TGCGCCAGCAGCTTAACCGGGAACCAAGAGACCCAGTACTTC. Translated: CASSLTGNQETQYF. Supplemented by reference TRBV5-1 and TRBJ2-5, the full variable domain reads KAGVTQTPRYLIKTRGQQVTLSCSPISGHRSVSWYQQTPGQGLQFLFEYFSETQRNKGNFPGRFSGRQFSNSRSEMNVSTLELGDSALYLCASSLTGNQETQYFGPGTRLLVL.

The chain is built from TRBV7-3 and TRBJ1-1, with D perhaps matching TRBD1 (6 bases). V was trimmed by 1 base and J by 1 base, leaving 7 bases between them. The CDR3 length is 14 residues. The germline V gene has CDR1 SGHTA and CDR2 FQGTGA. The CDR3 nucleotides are TGTGCCAGCAGCTTAAGGGGGGCGAACACTGAAGCTTTCTTT. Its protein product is CASSLRGANTEAFF.

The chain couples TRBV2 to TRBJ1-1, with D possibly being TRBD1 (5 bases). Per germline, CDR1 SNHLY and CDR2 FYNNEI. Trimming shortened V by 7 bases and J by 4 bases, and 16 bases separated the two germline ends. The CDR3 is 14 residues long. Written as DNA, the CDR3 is TGTGCCAGCATACCCCGACAGCGGGGCACTGAAGCTTTCTTT. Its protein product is CASIPRQRGTEAFF.

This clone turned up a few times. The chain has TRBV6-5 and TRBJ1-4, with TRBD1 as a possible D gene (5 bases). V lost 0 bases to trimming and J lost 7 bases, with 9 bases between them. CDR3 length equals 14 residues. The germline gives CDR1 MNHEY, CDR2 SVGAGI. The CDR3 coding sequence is TGTGCCAGCAGTTACTCTAGGAGGGGTGAAAAACTGTTTTTT. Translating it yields CASSYSRRGEKLFF.

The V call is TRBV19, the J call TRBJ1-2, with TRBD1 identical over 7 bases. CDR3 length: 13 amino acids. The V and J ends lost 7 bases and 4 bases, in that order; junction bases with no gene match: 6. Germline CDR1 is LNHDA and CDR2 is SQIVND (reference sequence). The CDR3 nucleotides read TGTGCCAGTACTCGACAGGGCATCTATGGCTACACCTTC. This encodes CASTRQGIYGYTF.

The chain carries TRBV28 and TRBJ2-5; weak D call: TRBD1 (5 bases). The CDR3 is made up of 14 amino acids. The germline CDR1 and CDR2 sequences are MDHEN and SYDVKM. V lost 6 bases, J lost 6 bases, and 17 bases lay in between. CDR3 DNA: TGTGCCAGCAGACTACAGGTGGGGTTGCAGACCCAGTACTTC. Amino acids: CASRLQVGLQTQYF. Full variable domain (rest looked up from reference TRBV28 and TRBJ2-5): DVKVTQSSRYLVKRTGEKVFLECVQDMDHENMFWYRQDPGLGLRLIYFSYDVKMKEKGDIPEGYSVSREKKERFSLILESASTNQTSMYLCASRLQVGLQTQYFGPGTRLLVL.

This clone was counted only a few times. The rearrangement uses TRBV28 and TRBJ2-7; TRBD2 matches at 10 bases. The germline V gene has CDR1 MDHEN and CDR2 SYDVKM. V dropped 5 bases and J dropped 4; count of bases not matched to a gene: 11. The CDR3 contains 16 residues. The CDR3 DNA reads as TGTGCCAGCAGTCAAAGCGGGGGGGCCAAACCTTACGAGCAGTACTTC. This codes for CASSQSGGAKPYEQYF.

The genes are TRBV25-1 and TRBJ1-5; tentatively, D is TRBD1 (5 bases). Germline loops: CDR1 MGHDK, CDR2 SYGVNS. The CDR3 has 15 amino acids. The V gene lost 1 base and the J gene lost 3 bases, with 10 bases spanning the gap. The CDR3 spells CASSESRQPNQPQHF. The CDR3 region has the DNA TGTGCCAGCAGTGAATCCCGACAGCCCAATCAGCCCCAGCATTTT. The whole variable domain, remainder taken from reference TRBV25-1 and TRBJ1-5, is EADIYQTPRYLVIGTGKKITLECSQTMGHDKMYWYQQDPGMELHLIHYSYGVNSTEKGDLSSESTVSRIRTEHFPLTLESARPSHTSQYLCASSESRQPNQPQHFGDGTRLSIL.

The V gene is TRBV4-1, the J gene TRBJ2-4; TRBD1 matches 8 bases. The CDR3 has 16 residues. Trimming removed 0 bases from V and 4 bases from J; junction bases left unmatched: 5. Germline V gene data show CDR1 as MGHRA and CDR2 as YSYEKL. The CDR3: CASSQEGRGPKNIQYF. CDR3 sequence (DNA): TGCGCCAGCAGCCAAGAGGGCAGGGGGCCTAAAAACATTCAGTACTTC.

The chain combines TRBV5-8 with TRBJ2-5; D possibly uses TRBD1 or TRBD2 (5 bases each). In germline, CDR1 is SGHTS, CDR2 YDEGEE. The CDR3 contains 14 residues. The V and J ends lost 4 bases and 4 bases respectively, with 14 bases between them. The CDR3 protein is CASSPGTLAETQYF. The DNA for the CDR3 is TGTGCCAGCAGCCCCGGGACCCTGGCAGAGACCCAGTACTTC.

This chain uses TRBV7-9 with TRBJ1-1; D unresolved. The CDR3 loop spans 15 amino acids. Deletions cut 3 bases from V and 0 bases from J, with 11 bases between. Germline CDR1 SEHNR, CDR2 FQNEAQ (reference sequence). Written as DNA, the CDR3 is TGTGCCAGCAGCTTCGGAGGAGGGCTGAACACTGAAGCTTTCTTT. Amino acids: CASSFGGGLNTEAFF.

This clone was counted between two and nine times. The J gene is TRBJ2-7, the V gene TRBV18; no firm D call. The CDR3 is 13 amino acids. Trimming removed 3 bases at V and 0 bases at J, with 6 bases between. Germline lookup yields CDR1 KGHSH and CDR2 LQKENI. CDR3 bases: TGTGCCAGCTCACCGGGTCTCTCCTACGAGCAGTACTTC. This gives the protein CASSPGLSYEQYF.